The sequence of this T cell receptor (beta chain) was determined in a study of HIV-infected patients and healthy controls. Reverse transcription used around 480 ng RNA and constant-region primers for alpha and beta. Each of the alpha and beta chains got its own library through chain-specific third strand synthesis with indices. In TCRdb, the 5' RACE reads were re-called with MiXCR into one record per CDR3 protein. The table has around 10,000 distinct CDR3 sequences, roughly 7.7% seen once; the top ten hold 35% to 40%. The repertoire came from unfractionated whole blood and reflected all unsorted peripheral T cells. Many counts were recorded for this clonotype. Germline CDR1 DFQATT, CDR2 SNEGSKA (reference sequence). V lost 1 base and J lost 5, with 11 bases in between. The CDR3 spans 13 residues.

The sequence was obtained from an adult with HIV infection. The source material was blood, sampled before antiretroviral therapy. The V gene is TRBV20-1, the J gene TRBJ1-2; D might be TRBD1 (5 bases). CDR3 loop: CSARVQEGYGYTF. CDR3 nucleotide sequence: TGCAGTGCTAGAGTACAGGAAGGTTATGGCTACACCTTC.